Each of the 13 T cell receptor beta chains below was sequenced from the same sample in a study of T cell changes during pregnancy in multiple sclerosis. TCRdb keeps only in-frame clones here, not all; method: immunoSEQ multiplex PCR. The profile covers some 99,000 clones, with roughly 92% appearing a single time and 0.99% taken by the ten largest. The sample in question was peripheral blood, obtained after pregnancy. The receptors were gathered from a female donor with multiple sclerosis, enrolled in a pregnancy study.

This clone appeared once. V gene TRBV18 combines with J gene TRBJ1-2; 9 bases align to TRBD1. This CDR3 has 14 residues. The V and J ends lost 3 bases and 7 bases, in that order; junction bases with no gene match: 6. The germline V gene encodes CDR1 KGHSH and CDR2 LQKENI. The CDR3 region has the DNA TGTGCCAGCTCACCGCCCGGGACAGGGTTTGGCTACACCTTC. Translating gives CASSPPGTGFGYTF.

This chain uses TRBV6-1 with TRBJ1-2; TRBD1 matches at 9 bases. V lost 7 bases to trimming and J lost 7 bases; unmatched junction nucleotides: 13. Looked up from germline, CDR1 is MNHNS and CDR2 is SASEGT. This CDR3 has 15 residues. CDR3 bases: TGTGCCAGCACACAACCCGGACAGGGGTTGGGTGGCTACACCTTC. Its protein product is CASTQPGQGLGGYTF.

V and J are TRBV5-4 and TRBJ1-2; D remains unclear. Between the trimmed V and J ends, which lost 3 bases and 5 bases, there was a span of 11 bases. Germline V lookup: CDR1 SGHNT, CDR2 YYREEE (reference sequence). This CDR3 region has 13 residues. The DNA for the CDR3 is TGTGCCAGCAGCTCGGCGGCGGGTTATGGCTACACCTTC. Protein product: CASSSAAGYGYTF.

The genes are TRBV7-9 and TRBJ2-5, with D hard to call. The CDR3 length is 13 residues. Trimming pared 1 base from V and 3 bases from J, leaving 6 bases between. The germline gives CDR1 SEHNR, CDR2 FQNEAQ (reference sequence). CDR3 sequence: CASSLVPKETQYF. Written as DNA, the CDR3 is TGTGCCAGCAGCTTAGTCCCAAAAGAGACCCAGTACTTC.

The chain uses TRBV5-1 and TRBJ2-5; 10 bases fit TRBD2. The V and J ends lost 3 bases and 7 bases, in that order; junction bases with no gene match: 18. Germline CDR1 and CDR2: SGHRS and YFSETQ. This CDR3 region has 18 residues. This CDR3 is CASSSADRTGTSVWTQYF. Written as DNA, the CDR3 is TGCGCCAGCAGCTCGGCGGACAGAACCGGGACTAGCGTGTGGACCCAGTACTTC.

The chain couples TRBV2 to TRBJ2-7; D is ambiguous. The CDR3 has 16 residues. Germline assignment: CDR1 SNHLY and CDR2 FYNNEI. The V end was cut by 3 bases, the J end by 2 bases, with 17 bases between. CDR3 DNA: TGTGCCAGCAGTGAGAGTATAACCACCGCACCCTACGAGCAGTACTTC. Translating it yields CASSESITTAPYEQYF.

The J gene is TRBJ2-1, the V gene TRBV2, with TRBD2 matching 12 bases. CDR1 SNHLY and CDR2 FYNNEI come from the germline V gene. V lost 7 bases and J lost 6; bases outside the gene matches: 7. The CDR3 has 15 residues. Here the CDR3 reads CASITGLAGSNEQFF. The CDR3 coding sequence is TGTGCCAGCATTACGGGACTAGCGGGTTCCAATGAGCAGTTCTTC.

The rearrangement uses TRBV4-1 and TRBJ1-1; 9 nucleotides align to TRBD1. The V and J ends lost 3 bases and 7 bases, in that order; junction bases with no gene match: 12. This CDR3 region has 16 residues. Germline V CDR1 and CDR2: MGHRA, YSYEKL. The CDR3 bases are TGCGCCAGCAGCCACGCGCGAAACAGGGGGCCGGTTGAAGCTTTCTTT. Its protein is CASSHARNRGPVEAFF.

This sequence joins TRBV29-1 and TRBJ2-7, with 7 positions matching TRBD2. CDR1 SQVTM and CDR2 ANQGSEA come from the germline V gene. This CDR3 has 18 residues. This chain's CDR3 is CSANTIRPGTTSSYEQYF. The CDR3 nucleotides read TGCAGTGCTAACACTATACGGCCCGGGACTACAAGCTCCTACGAGCAGTACTTC.

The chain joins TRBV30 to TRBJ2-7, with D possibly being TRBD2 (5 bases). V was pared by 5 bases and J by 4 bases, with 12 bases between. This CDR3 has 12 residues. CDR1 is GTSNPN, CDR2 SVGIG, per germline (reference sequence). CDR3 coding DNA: TGTGCCTGGGGTTCGGGATTTTACGAGCAGTACTTC. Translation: CAWGSGFYEQYF.

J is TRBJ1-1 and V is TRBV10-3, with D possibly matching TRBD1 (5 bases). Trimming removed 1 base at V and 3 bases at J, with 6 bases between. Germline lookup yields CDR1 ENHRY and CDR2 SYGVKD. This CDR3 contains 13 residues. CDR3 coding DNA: TGTGCCATCAGTGAGTTCAGGGACACTGAAGCTTTCTTT. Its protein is CAISEFRDTEAFF.

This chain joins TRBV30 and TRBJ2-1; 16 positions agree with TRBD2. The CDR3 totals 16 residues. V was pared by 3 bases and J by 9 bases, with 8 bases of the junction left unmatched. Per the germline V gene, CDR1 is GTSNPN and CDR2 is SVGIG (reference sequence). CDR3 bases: TGTGCCTGGAGGTCCGGGACTAGCGGGAGGGCCTCTGAGCAGTTCTTC. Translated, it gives CAWRSGTSGRASEQFF.

The CDR3 coding sequence is TGTGCCAGCAGTTTATCTGCGGGATCGGGGGAGCTGTTTTTT. It encodes CASSLSAGSGELFF. The chain is built from TRBV28 and TRBJ2-2; tentatively, D is TRBD2 (6 bases). Germline V CDR1 and CDR2: MDHEN, SYDVKM. Trimming left V 1 base short and J 8 bases short, with 11 bases between. The CDR3 loop spans 14 amino acids.